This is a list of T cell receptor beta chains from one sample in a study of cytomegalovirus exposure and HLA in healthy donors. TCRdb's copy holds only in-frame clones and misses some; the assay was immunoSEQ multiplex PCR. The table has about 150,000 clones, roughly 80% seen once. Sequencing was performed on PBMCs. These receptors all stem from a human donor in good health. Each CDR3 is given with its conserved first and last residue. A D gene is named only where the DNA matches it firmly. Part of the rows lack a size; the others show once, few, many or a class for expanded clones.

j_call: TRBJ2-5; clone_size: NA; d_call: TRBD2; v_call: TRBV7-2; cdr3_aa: CASSFRLAPIETQYF; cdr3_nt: TGTGCCAGCAGCTTCCGACTAGCCCCAATAGAGACCCAGTACTTC
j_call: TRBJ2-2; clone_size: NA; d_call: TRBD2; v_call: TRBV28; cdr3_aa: CASSLAGAGELFF; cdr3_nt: TGTGCCAGCAGTTTAGCGGGAGCCGGCGAGCTGTTTTTT
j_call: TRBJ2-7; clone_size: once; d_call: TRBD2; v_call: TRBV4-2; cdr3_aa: CASSQDRAGGPWEQYF; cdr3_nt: TGTGCCAGCAGCCAAGATCGGGCGGGAGGGCCATGGGAGCAGTACTTC
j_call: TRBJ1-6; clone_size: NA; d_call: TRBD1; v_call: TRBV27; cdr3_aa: CASWGTGANSPLHF; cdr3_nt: TGTGCCAGCTGGGGGACAGGGGCTAATTCACCCCTCCACTTT
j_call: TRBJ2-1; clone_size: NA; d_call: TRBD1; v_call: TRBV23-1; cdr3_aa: CASSHPRQGSSYNEQFF; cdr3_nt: TGCGCCAGCAGTCACCCCCGACAGGGAAGCTCCTACAATGAGCAGTTCTTC
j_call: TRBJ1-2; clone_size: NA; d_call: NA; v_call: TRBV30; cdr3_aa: CAWSIRTANYGYTF; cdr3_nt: TGTGCCTGGAGTATCCGGACAGCTAACTATGGCTACACCTTC
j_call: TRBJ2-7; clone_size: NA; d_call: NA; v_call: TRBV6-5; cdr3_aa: CASRKPGASEQYF; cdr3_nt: TGTGCCAGCAGGAAACCAGGGGCCTCCGAGCAGTACTTC
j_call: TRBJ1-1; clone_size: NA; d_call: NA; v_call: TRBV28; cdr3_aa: CAIQGGNTEAFF; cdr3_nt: TGTGCCATCCAAGGGGGGAACACTGAAGCTTTCTTT
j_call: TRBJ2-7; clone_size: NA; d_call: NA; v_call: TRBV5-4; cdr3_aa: CASSLDSPYEQYF; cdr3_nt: TGTGCCAGCAGCTTAGACAGTCCCTACGAGCAGTACTTC
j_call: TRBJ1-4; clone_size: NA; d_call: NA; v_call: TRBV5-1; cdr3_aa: CASSSGGLSRDSNEKLFF; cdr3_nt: TGCGCCAGCAGCTCCGGGGGTTTAAGCAGGGACTCTAATGAAAAACTGTTTTTT
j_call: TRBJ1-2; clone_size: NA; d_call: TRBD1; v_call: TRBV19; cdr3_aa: CASSMRQGVGYTF; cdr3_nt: TGTGCCAGTAGTATGCGGCAGGGGGTTGGCTACACCTTC
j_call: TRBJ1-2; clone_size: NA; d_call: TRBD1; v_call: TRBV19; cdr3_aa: CASRRQGYGYTF; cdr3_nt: TGTGCCAGTAGGAGACAGGGTTATGGCTACACCTTC
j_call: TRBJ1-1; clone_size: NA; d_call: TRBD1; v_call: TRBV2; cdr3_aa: CASSLGPGGAGAFF; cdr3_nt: TGTGCCAGCAGTCTTGGCCCAGGGGGCGCGGGGGCTTTCTTT
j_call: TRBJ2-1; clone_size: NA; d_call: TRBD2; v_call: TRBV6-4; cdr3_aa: CASRGGLVDEQFF; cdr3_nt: TGTGCCAGCAGGGGGGGACTAGTCGATGAGCAGTTCTTC
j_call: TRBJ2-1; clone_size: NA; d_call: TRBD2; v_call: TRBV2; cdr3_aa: CASSENSGGANEQFF; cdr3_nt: TGTGCCAGCAGTGAGAATAGCGGGGGGGCCAATGAGCAGTTCTTC
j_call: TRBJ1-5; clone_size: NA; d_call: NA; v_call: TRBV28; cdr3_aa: CASSIAGIRVRDQPQHF; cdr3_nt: TGTGCCAGCAGTATAGCCGGAATCCGGGTCCGAGATCAGCCCCAGCATTTT
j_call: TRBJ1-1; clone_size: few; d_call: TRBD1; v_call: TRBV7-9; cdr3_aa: CASSQLTGMNTEAFF; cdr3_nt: TGTGCCAGCAGCCAATTGACAGGGATGAACACTGAAGCTTTCTTT
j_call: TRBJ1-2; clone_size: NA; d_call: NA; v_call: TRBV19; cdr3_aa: CASSIIRTLLSSGYTF; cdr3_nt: TGTGCCAGTAGTATCATAAGGACACTCTTGTCTTCTGGCTACACCTTC
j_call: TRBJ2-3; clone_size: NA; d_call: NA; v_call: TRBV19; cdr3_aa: CASNEGGTNTQYF; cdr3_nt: TGTGCCAGTAACGAGGGAGGCACGAATACGCAGTATTTT
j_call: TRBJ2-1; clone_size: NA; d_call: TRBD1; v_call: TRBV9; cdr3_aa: CASSETGTGYDEQFF; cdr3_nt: TGTGCCAGCAGCGAAACCGGGACAGGATATGATGAGCAGTTCTTC
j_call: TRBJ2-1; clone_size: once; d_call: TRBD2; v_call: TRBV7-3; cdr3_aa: CASSSGTSGYNEQFF; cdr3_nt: TGTGCCAGCAGTTCCGGGACTAGCGGTTACAATGAGCAGTTCTTC
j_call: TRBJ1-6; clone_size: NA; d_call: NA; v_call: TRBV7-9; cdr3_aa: CASSLAGVESPLHF; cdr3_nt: TGTGCCAGCAGCCTGGCGGGGGTTGAGTCACCCCTCCACTTT
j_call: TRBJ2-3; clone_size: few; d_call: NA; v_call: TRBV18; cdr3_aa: CASSPRTSLHTDTQYF; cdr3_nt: TGTGCCAGCTCACCTAGAACTAGCTTGCACACAGATACGCAGTATTTT
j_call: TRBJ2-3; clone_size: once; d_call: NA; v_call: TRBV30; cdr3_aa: CATIAPKGADTQYF; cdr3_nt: TGTGCCACCATCGCGCCTAAGGGGGCAGATACGCAGTATTTT
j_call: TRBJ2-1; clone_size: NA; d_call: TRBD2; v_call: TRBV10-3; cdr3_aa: CATRLAGADGSSYNEQFF; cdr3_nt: TGTGCCACCAGACTAGCGGGGGCGGACGGTAGCTCCTACAATGAGCAGTTCTTC
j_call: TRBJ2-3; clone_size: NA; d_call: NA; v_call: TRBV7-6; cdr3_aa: CASSLDGADTQYF; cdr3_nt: TGTGCCAGCAGCTTAGACGGGGCAGATACGCAGTATTTT
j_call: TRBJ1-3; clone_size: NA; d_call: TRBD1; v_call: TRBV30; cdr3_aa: CAWGSGGNTIYF; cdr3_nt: TGTGCCTGGGGATCAGGGGGCAACACCATATATTTT
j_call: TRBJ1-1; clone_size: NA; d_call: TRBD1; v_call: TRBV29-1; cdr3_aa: CSVESQGANTEAFF; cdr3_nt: TGCAGCGTTGAGTCCCAGGGGGCCAACACTGAAGCTTTCTTT
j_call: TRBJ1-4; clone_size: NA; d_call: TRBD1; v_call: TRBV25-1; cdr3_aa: CASSGMGQINEKLFF; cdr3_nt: TGTGCCAGCAGTGGCATGGGACAGATTAATGAAAAACTGTTTTTT
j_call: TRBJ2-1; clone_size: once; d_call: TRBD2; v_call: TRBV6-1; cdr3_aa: CASGPGWLSGGEQFF; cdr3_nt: TGTGCCAGCGGCCCCGGGTGGCTTTCGGGGGGAGAGCAGTTCTTC